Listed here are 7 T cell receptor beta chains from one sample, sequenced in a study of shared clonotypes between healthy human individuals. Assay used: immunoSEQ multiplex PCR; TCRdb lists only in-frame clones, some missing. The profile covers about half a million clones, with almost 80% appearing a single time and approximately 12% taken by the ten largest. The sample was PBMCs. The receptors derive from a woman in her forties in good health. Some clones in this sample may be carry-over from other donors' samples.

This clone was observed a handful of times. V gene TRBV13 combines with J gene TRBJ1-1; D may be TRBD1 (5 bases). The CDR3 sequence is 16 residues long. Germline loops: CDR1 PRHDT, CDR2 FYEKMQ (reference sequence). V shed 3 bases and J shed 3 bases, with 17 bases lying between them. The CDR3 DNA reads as TGTGCCAGCAGCTTTAAGGGGCTGGGAGGGGACACTGAAGCTTTCTTT. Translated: CASSFKGLGGDTEAFF.

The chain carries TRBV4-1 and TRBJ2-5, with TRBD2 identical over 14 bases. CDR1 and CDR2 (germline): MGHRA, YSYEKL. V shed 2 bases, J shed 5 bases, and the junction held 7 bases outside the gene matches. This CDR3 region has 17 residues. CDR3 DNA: TGCGCCAGCAGCCAAAGGGGGACTAGCGGGAGTGGGGAGACCCAGTACTTC. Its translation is CASSQRGTSGSGETQYF.

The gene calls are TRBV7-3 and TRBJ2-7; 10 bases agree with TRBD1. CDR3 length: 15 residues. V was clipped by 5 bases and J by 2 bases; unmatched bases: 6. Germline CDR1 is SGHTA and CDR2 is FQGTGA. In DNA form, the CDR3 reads TGTGCCAGCAGCGTACAGGGACAGGGGACCTACGAGCAGTACTTC. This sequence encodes CASSVQGQGTYEQYF.

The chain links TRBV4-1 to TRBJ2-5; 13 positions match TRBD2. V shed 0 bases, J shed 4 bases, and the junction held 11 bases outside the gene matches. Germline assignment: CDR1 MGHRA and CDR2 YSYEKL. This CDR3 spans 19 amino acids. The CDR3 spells CASSQDRRTSGSLRETQYF. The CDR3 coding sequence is TGCGCCAGCAGCCAAGATAGGCGGACTAGCGGGAGTCTCCGAGAGACCCAGTACTTC.

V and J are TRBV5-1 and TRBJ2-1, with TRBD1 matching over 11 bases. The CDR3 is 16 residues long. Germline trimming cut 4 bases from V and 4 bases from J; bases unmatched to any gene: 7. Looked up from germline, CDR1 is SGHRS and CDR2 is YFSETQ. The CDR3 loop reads CASSLWDRGGYNEQFF. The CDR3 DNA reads TGCGCCAGCAGCCTGTGGGACAGGGGGGGATACAATGAGCAGTTCTTC.

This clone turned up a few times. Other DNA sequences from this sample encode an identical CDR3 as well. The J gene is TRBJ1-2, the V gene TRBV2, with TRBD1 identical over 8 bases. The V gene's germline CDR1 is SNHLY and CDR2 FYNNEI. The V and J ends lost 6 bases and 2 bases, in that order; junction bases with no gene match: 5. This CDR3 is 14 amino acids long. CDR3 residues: CASSRTGTNYGYTF. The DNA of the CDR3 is TGTGCCAGCAGCAGGACAGGGACCAACTATGGCTACACCTTC.

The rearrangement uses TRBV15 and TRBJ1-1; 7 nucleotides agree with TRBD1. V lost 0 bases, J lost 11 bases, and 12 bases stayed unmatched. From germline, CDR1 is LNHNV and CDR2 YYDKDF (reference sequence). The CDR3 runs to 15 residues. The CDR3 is CATSRDTGAPRGAFF. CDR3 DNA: TGTGCCACCAGCAGAGATACGGGGGCCCCCAGGGGGGCTTTCTTT.